The rows below give T cell receptor beta chains drawn from one sample of a study of cytomegalovirus exposure and HLA in healthy donors. Clones were read by immunoSEQ multiplex PCR, and TCRdb kept only the in-frame ones, dropping some. The sample totals about 40,000 clones. Source material: PBMCs. The receptors shown here come from a woman aged 30 to 39 in good health and CMV-seronegative. CDR3s include the opening cysteine and the closing phenylalanine or tryptophan. D genes are given only for firm matches.

CDR3 | DNA | J | V | D
CSVGAGTSVNEQFF | TGCAGCGTTGGAGCCGGGACTAGCGTTAATGAGCAGTTCTTC | TRBJ2-1 | TRBV29-1 | TRBD2
CASSIRVGNQPQHF | TGTGCCAGTAGTATTCGGGTTGGCAATCAGCCCCAGCATTTT | TRBJ1-5 | TRBV19 | NA
CASSPGTSGYNEQFF | TGCGCCAGCAGCCCGGGGACTAGCGGCTACAATGAGCAGTTCTTC | TRBJ2-1 | TRBV5-1 | TRBD2
CASSEEVSGPRQGETQYF | TGTGCCAGCAGTGAAGAGGTTTCGGGCCCGCGGCAGGGAGAGACCCAGTACTTC | TRBJ2-5 | TRBV2 | NA
CASSQVGTGGFGYTF | TGTGCCAGCAGCCAAGTGGGGACAGGGGGCTTTGGCTACACCTTC | TRBJ1-2 | TRBV14 | TRBD1
CASSQEGSSGGYNEQFF | TGCGCCAGCAGCCAAGAGGGGTCTAGCGGGGGATACAATGAGCAGTTCTTC | TRBJ2-1 | TRBV4-3 | TRBD2
CAWSPGIFEFF | TGTGCCTGGAGCCCAGGGATCTTTGAGTTCTTC | TRBJ2-1 | TRBV30 | NA
CASSSLDSQETQYF | TGCGCCAGCAGCTCCCTGGACAGCCAAGAGACCCAGTACTTC | TRBJ2-5 | TRBV5-1 | NA
CSVEGQAYYGYTF | TGCAGCGTTGAAGGGCAGGCCTACTATGGCTACACCTTC | TRBJ1-2 | TRBV29-1 | NA
CATSREGSYGYTF | TGTGCCACCAGCAGGGAGGGGAGCTATGGCTACACCTTC | TRBJ1-2 | TRBV15 | NA
CASSRTGLATYEQYF | TGTGCCAGCAGCAGAACGGGACTAGCAACCTACGAGCAGTACTTC | TRBJ2-7 | TRBV7-2 | TRBD2
CASSEAGGRYTF | TGTGCCAGCAGTGAAGCGGGGGGGCGCTACACCTTC | TRBJ1-2 | TRBV2 | NA
CASSFPGMDTEAFF | TGTGCCAGCAGCTTCCCCGGTATGGACACTGAAGCTTTCTTT | TRBJ1-1 | TRBV11-1 | NA
CASHMGHGAVTEAFF | TGCGCCAGCCATATGGGACACGGGGCTGTCACTGAAGCTTTCTTT | TRBJ1-1 | TRBV5-1 | NA
CASSELGLALEQYF | TGTGCCAGCAGCGAACTGGGACTAGCTCTCGAGCAGTACTTC | TRBJ2-7 | TRBV6-1 | TRBD2
CASSQEPRGRQPQHF | TGTGCCAGCAGCCAGGAACCCAGGGGCCGACAGCCCCAGCATTTT | TRBJ1-5 | TRBV6-5 | NA
CASSTQPPYEQYF | TGTGCCAGCAGTACACAGCCACCCTACGAGCAGTACTTC | TRBJ2-7 | TRBV27 | NA
CASRRGSGPYEQYF | TGTGCCAGCCGCAGGGGGTCAGGACCCTACGAGCAGTACTTC | TRBJ2-7 | TRBV27 | TRBD1
CASSQARLASYEQYF | TGCGCCAGCAGCCAAGCGAGACTAGCGTCCTACGAGCAGTACTTC | TRBJ2-7 | TRBV4-1 | TRBD2
CASSLSLAGELFF | TGCGCCAGCAGCTTGAGCCTGGCCGGGGAGCTGTTTTTT | TRBJ2-2 | TRBV5-1 | NA
CASSLPGGPSYNEQFF | TGTGCCAGCAGTTTACCCGGGGGGCCCTCCTACAATGAGCAGTTCTTC | TRBJ2-1 | TRBV28 | NA
CASSGTSYSYEQYF | TGTGCCAGCTCAGGGACATCCTACTCCTACGAGCAGTACTTC | TRBJ2-7 | TRBV18 | NA
CASSPPSIEKLFF | TGTGCCAGCTCACCGCCGAGTATCGAAAAACTGTTTTTT | TRBJ1-4 | TRBV18 | NA
CATSGSGGSYNEQFF | TGTGCCACCAGCGGGAGCGGGGGTAGCTACAATGAGCAGTTCTTC | TRBJ2-1 | TRBV15 | TRBD2
CASSHPGAGGQWEQYF | TGCGCCAGCAGCCATCCAGGGGCGGGAGGGCAGTGGGAGCAGTACTTC | TRBJ2-7 | TRBV4-3 | TRBD2
CASSPPGHLSNQPQHF | TGTGCCAGCTCACCACCTGGACATCTTAGCAATCAGCCCCAGCATTTT | TRBJ1-5 | TRBV18 | NA
CASSSPAGWTYEQYF | TGTGCCAGCAGTTCCCCAGCGGGTTGGACCTACGAGCAGTACTTC | TRBJ2-7 | TRBV6-5 | NA
CASSFGSGTDTQYF | TGTGCCAGCAGCTTCGGTAGCGGCACAGATACGCAGTATTTT | TRBJ2-3 | TRBV11-2 | NA
CAWSVLVPIRTAVTGELFF | TGTGCCTGGAGTGTACTAGTACCCATTCGAACGGCGGTGACCGGGGAGCTGTTTTTT | TRBJ2-2 | TRBV30 | NA
CASRTGGRSNQPQHF | TGTGCCAGTCGGACAGGGGGCCGAAGCAATCAGCCCCAGCATTTT | TRBJ1-5 | TRBV19 | TRBD1
CAWTTGVGGYTF | TGTGCCTGGACGACAGGGGTAGGGGGCTACACCTTC | TRBJ1-2 | TRBV30 | TRBD1
CASSLLAGGITDTQYF | TGTGCCAGCAGCTTACTAGCGGGAGGGATCACAGATACGCAGTATTTT | TRBJ2-3 | TRBV11-1 | TRBD2
CAWSGQDTDTQYF | TGTGCCTGGAGTGGGCAGGACACAGATACGCAGTATTTT | TRBJ2-3 | TRBV30 | NA
CASSAQTEGKNIQYF | TGTGCCAGCAGTGCACAAACCGAGGGCAAAAACATTCAGTACTTC | TRBJ2-4 | TRBV6-5 | NA
CASSLGLAGGWTGELFF | TGTGCCAGCAGCTTGGGACTAGCGGGAGGATGGACCGGGGAGCTGTTTTTT | TRBJ2-2 | TRBV13 | TRBD2